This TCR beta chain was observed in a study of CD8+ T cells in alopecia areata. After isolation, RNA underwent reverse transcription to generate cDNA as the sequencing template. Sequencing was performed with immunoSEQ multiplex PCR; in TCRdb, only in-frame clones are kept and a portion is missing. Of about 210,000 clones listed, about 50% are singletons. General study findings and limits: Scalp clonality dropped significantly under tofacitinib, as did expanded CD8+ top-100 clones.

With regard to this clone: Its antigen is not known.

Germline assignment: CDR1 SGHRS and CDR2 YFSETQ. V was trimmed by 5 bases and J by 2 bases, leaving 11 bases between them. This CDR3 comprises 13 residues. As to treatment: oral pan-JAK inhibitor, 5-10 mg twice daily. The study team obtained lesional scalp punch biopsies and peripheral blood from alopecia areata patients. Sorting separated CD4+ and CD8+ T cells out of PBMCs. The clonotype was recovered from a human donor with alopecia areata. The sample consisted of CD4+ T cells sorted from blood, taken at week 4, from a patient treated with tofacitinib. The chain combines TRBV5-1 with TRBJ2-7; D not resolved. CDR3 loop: CASREGEPYEQYF. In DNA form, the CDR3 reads TGCGCCAGCAGGGAAGGTGAACCCTACGAGCAGTACTTC. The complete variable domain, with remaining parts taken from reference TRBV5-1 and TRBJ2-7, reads KAGVTQTPRYLIKTRGQQVTLSCSPISGHRSVSWYQQTPGQGLQFLFEYFSETQRNKGNFPGRFSGRQFSNSRSEMNVSTLELGDSALYLCASREGEPYEQYFGPGTRLTVT.